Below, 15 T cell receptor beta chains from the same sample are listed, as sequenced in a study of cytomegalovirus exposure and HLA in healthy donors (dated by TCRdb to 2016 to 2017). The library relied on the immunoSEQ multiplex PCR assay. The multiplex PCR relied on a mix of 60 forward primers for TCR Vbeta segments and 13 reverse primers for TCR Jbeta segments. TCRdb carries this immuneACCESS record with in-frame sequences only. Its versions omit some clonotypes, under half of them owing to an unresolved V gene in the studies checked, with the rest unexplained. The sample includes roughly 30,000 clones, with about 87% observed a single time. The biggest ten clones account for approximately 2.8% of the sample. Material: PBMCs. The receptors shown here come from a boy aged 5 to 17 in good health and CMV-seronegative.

In nucleotides, the CDR3 is TGTGCCAGCAGCCGTCGACATAGGCCGGATAAAAAGGGACAGGGGAGCTCTGGGGCCAACGTCCTGACTTTC. Protein sequence: CASSRRHRPDKKGQGSSGANVLTF. This chain uses TRBV14 with TRBJ2-6; 10 bases are shared with TRBD1. J gave up 0 bases and V 4 bases, and 24 bases lay outside the gene matches. Germline V gives CDR1 SGHDN, CDR2 FVKESK. The CDR3 has 24 residues. Using reference TRBV14 and TRBJ2-6 for the parts outside the CDR3, the full variable domain is EAGVTQFPSHSVIEKGQTVTLRCDPISGHDNLYWYRRVMGKEIKFLLHFVKESKQDESGMPNNRFLAERTGGTYSTLKVQPAELEDSGVYFCASSRRHRPDKKGQGSSGANVLTFGAGSRLTVL.

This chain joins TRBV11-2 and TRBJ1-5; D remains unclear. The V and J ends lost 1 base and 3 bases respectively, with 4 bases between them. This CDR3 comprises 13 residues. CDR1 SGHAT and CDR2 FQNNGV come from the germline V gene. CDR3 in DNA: TGTGCCAGCAGCTTAGGCGACAATCAGCCCCAGCATTTT. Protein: CASSLGDNQPQHF.

The CDR3 sequence is CASTGVGNTIYF. As DNA, the CDR3 is TGCGCCAGCACAGGGGTTGGAAACACCATATATTTT. V gene TRBV5-1 combines with J gene TRBJ1-3; TRBD1 is a possible D gene (6 bases). The CDR3 covers 12 residues. V lost 6 bases and J 3 bases, leaving 7 bases between the germline ends. CDR1 and CDR2 from the germline V gene are SGHRS and YFSETQ.

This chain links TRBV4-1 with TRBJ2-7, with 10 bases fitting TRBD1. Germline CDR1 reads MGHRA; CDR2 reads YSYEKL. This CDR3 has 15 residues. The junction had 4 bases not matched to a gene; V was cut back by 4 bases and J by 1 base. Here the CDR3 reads CASSPGQGVSYEQYF. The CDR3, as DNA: TGCGCCAGCAGCCCAGGACAGGGGGTATCCTACGAGCAGTACTTC.

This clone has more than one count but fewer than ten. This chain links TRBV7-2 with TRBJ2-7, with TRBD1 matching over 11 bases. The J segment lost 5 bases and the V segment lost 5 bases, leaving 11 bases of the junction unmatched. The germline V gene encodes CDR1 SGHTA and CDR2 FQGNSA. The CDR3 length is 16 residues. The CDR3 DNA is TGTGCCAGCAGCCGTAGTAGGACAGGGGGCGACGACGAGCAGTACTTC. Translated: CASSRSRTGGDDEQYF.

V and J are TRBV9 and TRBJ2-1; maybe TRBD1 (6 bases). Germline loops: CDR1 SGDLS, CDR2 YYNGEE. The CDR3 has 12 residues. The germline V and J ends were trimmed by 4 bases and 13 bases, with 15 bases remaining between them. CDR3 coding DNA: TGTGCCAGCAGCCCGGGGCCGGGACACCAGTTCTTC. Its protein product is CASSPGPGHQFF. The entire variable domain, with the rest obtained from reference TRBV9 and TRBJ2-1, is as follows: DSGVTQTPKHLITATGQRVTLRCSPRSGDLSVYWYQQSLDQGLQFLIQYYNGEERAKGNILERFSAQQFPDLHSELNLSSLELGDSALYFCASSPGPGHQFFGPGTRLTVL.

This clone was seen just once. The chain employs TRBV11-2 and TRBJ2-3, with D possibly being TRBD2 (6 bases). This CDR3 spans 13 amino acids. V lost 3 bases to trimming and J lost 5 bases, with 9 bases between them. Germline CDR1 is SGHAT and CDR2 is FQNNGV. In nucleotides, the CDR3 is TGTGCCAGCAGCTTGGGAGGATTAGATACGCAGTATTTT. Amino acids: CASSLGGLDTQYF.

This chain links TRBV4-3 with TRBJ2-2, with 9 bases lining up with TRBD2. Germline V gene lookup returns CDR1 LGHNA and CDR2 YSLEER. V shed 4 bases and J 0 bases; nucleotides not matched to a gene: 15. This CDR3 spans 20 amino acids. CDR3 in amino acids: CASSLRGGGGAPSNTGELFF. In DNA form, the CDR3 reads TGCGCCAGCAGCCTTAGGGGAGGCGGGGGGGCCCCCTCGAACACCGGGGAGCTGTTTTTT.

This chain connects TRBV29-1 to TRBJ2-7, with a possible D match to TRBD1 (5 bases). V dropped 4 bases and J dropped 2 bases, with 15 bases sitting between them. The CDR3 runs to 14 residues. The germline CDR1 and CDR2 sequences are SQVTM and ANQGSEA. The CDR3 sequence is CSVAGLVDTYEQYF. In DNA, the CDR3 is TGCAGCGTTGCAGGGCTCGTGGATACCTACGAGCAGTACTTC.

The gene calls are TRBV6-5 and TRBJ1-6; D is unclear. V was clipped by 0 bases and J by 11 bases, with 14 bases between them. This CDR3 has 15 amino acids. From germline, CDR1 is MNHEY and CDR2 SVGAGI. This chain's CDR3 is CASSYSNQAETPLHF. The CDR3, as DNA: TGTGCCAGCAGTTACTCGAACCAGGCCGAGACACCCCTCCACTTT.

The CDR3 here is CASYRGTGFGGYTF. The CDR3 bases are TGTGCCAGCTACCGCGGGACAGGGTTTGGTGGCTACACCTTC. The rearrangement links TRBV6-5 to TRBJ1-2; 9 bases are a match to TRBD1. The V and J ends lost 8 bases and 7 bases, in that order; junction bases with no gene match: 11. CDR1 and CDR2 from the germline V gene are MNHEY and SVGAGI. The CDR3 is made up of 14 amino acids.

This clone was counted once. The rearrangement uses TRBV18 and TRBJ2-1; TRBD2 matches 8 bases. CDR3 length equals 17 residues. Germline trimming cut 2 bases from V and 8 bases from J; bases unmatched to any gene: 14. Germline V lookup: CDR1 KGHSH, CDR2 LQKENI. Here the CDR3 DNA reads TGTGCCAGCTCACCAAACCGAAAGGCGGGGGGCCACCATGAGCAGTTCTTC. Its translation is CASSPNRKAGGHHEQFF.

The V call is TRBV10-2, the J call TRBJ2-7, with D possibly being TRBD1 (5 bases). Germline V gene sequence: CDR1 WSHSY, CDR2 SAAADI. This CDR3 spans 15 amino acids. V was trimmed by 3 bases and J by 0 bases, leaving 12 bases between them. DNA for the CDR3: TGCGCCAGCAGTGAAGCACAGGTTAGCTCCTACGAGCAGTACTTC. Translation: CASSEAQVSSYEQYF.

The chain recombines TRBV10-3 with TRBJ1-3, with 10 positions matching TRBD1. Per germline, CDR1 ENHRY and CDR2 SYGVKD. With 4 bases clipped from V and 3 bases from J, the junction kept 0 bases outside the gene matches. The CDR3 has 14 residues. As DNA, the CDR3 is TGTGCCATCAGTGGGACAGGGGGTGGAAACACCATATATTTT. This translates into CAISGTGGGNTIYF.

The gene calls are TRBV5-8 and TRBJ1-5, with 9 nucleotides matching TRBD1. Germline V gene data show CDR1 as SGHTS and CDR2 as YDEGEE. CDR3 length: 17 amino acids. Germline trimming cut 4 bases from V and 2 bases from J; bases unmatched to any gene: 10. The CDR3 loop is CASSLGQGRFGNQPQHF. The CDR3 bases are TGTGCCAGCAGCCTTGGACAGGGGAGGTTTGGCAATCAGCCCCAGCATTTT. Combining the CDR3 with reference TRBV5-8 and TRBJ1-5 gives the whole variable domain EAGVTQSPTHLIKTRGQQATLRCSPISGHTSVYWYQQALGLGLQFLLWYDEGEERNRGNFPPRFSGRQFPNYSSELNVNALELEDSALYLCASSLGQGRFGNQPQHFGDGTRLSIL.